Sequencing of this T cell receptor (beta chain) was carried out in a study of T cell responses to AZD1222 COVID-19 vaccine. Assay used: immunoSEQ multiplex PCR; TCRdb lists only in-frame clones, some missing. Among approximately 200,000 clones listed, about 94% were seen once. Concerning this clone itself: The antigen remains unidentified.

Overall study findings and caveats: Targets within unmutated variant regions were reportedly found for nearly half of spike-specific TCRs. Dominant at 160-218 and 743-854, vaccine-associated CD4 TCRs also spanned spike. The study sampled repertoires only after the peak T cell response.

The CDR3 contains 15 residues. The V and J ends lost 0 bases and 3 bases respectively, with 9 bases between them. The V gene's germline CDR1 is LGHNA and CDR2 YSLEER. The origin of this receptor is an adult in good health. Sequences were derived from peripheral blood, sampled on day 0 of AZD1222 vaccination. The chain links TRBV4-3 to TRBJ1-3, with D possibly being TRBD1 (6 bases). The CDR3 DNA reads as TGCGCCAGCAGCCAAGATGAGGGGGTTGGAAACACCATATATTTT. This codes for CASSQDEGVGNTIYF.